These 7 T cell receptor beta chains came from one sample sequenced in a study of CD8 T cells in Susac syndrome. Random hexamers were used to reverse transcribe roughly 0.45 to 1 ug of RNA. MiXCR, applied by TCRdb to the immunoSEQ multiplex PCR reads, yields one record per CDR3 protein. In the table there are 200,000 to 250,000 distinct CDR3 sequences, 95% of which are singletons. The sample consisted of CD4+ T cells from PBMCs. The receptors originated from a human donor with multiple sclerosis.

The V and J genes are TRBV29-1 and TRBJ2-3; TRBD2 matches at 8 bases. The V and J ends lost 4 bases and 4 bases, in that order; junction bases with no gene match: 1. The CDR3 length is 12 residues. Germline V gene sequence: CDR1 SQVTM, CDR2 ANQGSEA. In DNA, the CDR3 is TGCAGCGTTGGGACTAGCCCAGATACGCAGTATTTT. This gives the protein CSVGTSPDTQYF.

V is TRBV29-1 and J is TRBJ2-5; D may match TRBD1 or TRBD2 (5 bases each). This CDR3 spans 13 amino acids. Germline lookup yields CDR1 SQVTM and CDR2 ANQGSEA. Trimming cost V 5 bases and J 5 bases, with 15 bases left between them. CDR3 sequence reads: CSVSPGLRETQYF. In DNA, the CDR3 is TGCAGCGTTTCTCCGGGGCTGCGTGAGACCCAGTACTTC.

The V and J genes are TRBV29-1 and TRBJ1-1; 8 bases match TRBD1. The V gene's germline CDR1 is SQVTM and CDR2 ANQGSEA. V lost 3 bases, J lost 4 bases, and 4 bases stayed unmatched. The CDR3 sequence is 13 residues long. The chain's CDR3 is CSVEGQVGTEAFF. CDR3 bases: TGCAGCGTTGAGGGACAGGTGGGCACTGAAGCTTTCTTT.

The CDR3 loop reads CASGRVDSYEQYF. The CDR3 nucleotides read TGTGCTAGTGGCCGAGTCGACTCCTACGAGCAGTACTTC. This rearrangement joins TRBV12-5 to TRBJ2-7; D is uncertain. V was cut by 6 bases and J by 0 bases, with 9 bases left in between. This CDR3 contains 13 residues. The germline V gene has CDR1 LGHNT and CDR2 FRNRAP.

This clonotype was seen only once. The chain employs TRBV5-1 and TRBJ2-3; 7 bases align to TRBD2. This CDR3 contains 13 residues. J was trimmed by 6 bases and V by 4 bases; bases with no gene match: 5. Looked up from germline, CDR1 is SGHRS and CDR2 is YFSETQ. CDR3 protein: CASSVTSRDTQYF. The CDR3 nucleotides are TGCGCCAGCAGCGTGACTAGCCGGGATACGCAGTATTTT.

V gene TRBV2 combines with J gene TRBJ2-7, with 9 bases lining up with TRBD2. J was trimmed by 6 bases and V by 9 bases; bases with no gene match: 9. From germline, CDR1 is SNHLY and CDR2 FYNNEI. The CDR3 is 13 amino acids. The DNA of the CDR3 is TGTGCCAGAGGATCGGGACTAGCACTCGAGCAGTACTTC. This sequence encodes CARGSGLALEQYF.

The rearrangement uses TRBV6-2 or TRBV6-3 and TRBJ2-5; 12 nucleotides line up with TRBD2. The germline CDR1 and CDR2 sequences are MNHEY and SVGEGT. The V segment lost 4 bases and the J segment 4 bases; nucleotides outside the gene matches: 4. The CDR3 covers 15 residues. CDR3 loop: CASSSPGLAGETQYF. The DNA for the CDR3 is TGTGCCAGCAGTTCGCCGGGACTAGCGGGAGAGACCCAGTACTTC.